These 17 T cell receptor beta chains were sequenced from one sample in a study of identical twins. MiXCR, applied by TCRdb to the 5' RACE reads, yields one record per CDR3 protein. This table has 640,000 or so distinct CDR3 sequences, around 5.7% appearing once. What was sequenced was naive T cells sorted from blood. These TCRs come from a man aged 18 to 29 in good health.

This clonotype was recorded many times. V usage is TRBV28 and J usage is TRBJ2-7, with D perhaps TRBD1 or TRBD2 (5 bases each). The CDR3 contains 16 residues. Trimming took 6 bases from V and 2 from J, leaving 20 bases between them. Looked up from germline, CDR1 is MDHEN and CDR2 is SYDVKM. The CDR3 reads CASSRPKSGPTYEQYF. CDR3 sequence (DNA): TGTGCCAGCAGCCGACCCAAGTCGGGGCCTACCTACGAGCAGTACTTC.

This clonotype was recorded many times. The rearrangement links TRBV10-3 to TRBJ2-2, with D tentatively TRBD2 (5 bases). Per germline, CDR1 ENHRY and CDR2 SYGVKD. This CDR3 is 15 amino acids long. V lost 7 bases to trimming and J lost 2 bases, with 14 bases between them. The CDR3 nucleotides are TGTGCCATCACTTCTGGCGGGTCTAACACCGGGGAGCTGTTTTTT. As protein: CAITSGGSNTGELFF.

The rearrangement joins TRBV7-9 to TRBJ2-7; perhaps D is TRBD1 or TRBD2 (6 bases each). CDR3 length: 15 residues. Trimming shortened V by 5 bases and J by 1 base, and 15 bases separated the two germline ends. Germline V gives CDR1 SEHNR, CDR2 FQNEAQ (reference sequence). CDR3 in amino acids: CASSRAGGQSYEQYF. In DNA, the CDR3 is TGTGCCAGCAGCCGGGCCGGGGGACAATCCTACGAGCAGTACTTC. Combining the CDR3 with reference TRBV7-9 and TRBJ2-7 gives the whole variable domain DTGVSQNPRHKITKRGQNVTFRCDPISEHNRLYWYRQTLGQGPEFLTYFQNEAQLEKSRLLSDRFSAERPKGSFSTLEIQRTEQGDSAMYLCASSRAGGQSYEQYFGPGTRLTVT.

This clonotype was seen a few times. The J gene is TRBJ2-2, the V gene TRBV5-1; the D is unclear. CDR1 is SGHRS, CDR2 YFSETQ, per germline. V dropped 2 bases and J dropped 0 bases, with 14 bases sitting between them. CDR3 length equals 17 residues. The CDR3 DNA sequence: TGCGCCAGCAGCTTTGATGTAGGAATCACGAACACCGGGGAGCTGTTTTTT. This sequence encodes CASSFDVGITNTGELFF. Full variable domain (remainder filled in from reference TRBV5-1 and TRBJ2-2): KAGVTQTPRYLIKTRGQQVTLSCSPISGHRSVSWYQQTPGQGLQFLFEYFSETQRNKGNFPGRFSGRQFSNSRSEMNVSTLELGDSALYLCASSFDVGITNTGELFFGEGSRLTVL.

The chain carries TRBV20-1 and TRBJ1-1, with 9 bases that match TRBD1. The V and J ends lost 4 bases and 1 base, in that order; junction bases with no gene match: 4. CDR1 and CDR2 (germline): DFQATT, SNEGSKA (reference sequence). The CDR3 runs to 14 residues. The CDR3 DNA follows: TGCAGTGCTACCCGACAGGGGGGGAACACTGAAGCTTTCTTT. Its protein product is CSATRQGGNTEAFF.

There are a few counts of this clonotype. The CDR3 region is CSVPGLASEQYV. The DNA of the CDR3 is TGCAGCGTTCCAGGACTAGCATCCGAGCAGTACGTC. The rearrangement links TRBV29-1 to TRBJ2-7, with 8 bases aligning to TRBD2. Germline values: CDR1 SQVTM, CDR2 ANQGSEA. The CDR3 contains 12 residues. J was trimmed by 6 bases and V by 5 bases; bases with no gene match: 6.

The V call is TRBV4-3, the J call TRBJ2-3; 8 bases map to TRBD2. In germline, CDR1 is LGHNA, CDR2 YSLEER. V trimming: 0 bases; J trimming: 5 bases; junction bases outside the gene matches: 13. This CDR3 comprises 18 residues. This CDR3 is CASSQDLTGAGGEDTQYF. The CDR3 region has the DNA TGCGCCAGCAGCCAAGATTTAACCGGGGCGGGAGGAGAAGATACGCAGTATTTT.

This sequence joins TRBV6-1 and TRBJ2-7, with 12 bases lining up with TRBD2. V trimming: 5 bases; J trimming: 3 bases; junction bases outside the gene matches: 8. The germline V gene has CDR1 MNHNS and CDR2 SASEGT. The CDR3 is 16 residues long. The CDR3 DNA follows: TGTGCCAGCAGTCGCACCGGGACTAGCGGGTTCTACGAGCAGTACGTC. Protein product: CASSRTGTSGFYEQYV.

This clonotype occurred many times. V usage is TRBV30 and J usage is TRBJ2-1; a possible D gene is TRBD2 (6 bases). Trimming shortened V by 2 bases and J by 3 bases, and 11 bases separated the two germline ends. The length of the CDR3 is 14 residues. Germline V CDR1 and CDR2: GTSNPN, SVGIG (reference sequence). The CDR3: CAWSTGTLYNEQFF. The DNA for the CDR3 is TGTGCCTGGAGTACCGGGACTCTCTACAATGAGCAGTTCTTC.

The table lists this clonotype with many counts. The chain's CDR3 is CASRRTDSNQPQHF. CDR3 coding DNA: TGTGCCAGCAGGAGGACGGATAGCAATCAGCCCCAGCATTTT. The rearrangement joins TRBV28 to TRBJ1-5; D is unresolved. Between the trimmed V and J ends, which lost 6 bases and 0 bases, there was a span of 9 bases. The CDR3 has 14 amino acids. From germline, CDR1 is MDHEN and CDR2 SYDVKM.

The gene calls are TRBV18 and TRBJ2-3; D not certain. The CDR3 sequence is 13 residues long. Trimming left V 6 bases short and J 4 bases short, with 11 bases between. Germline CDR1 reads KGHSH; CDR2 reads LQKENI. DNA of the CDR3: TGTGCCAGCTCGCAATCTAGGTCAGATACGCAGTATTTT. This translates into CASSQSRSDTQYF. The variable domain in full, with the rest retrieved from reference TRBV18 and TRBJ2-3, is NAGVMQNPRHLVRRRGQEARLRCSPMKGHSHVYWYRQLPEEGLKFMVYLQKENIIDESGMPKERFSAEFPKEGPSILRIQQVVRGDSAAYFCASSQSRSDTQYFGPGTRLTVL.

Many counts were recorded for this clonotype. The rearrangement links TRBV20-1 to TRBJ2-5; 15 nucleotides line up with TRBD2. V was pared by 1 base and J by 4 bases, with 10 bases of the junction left unmatched. The CDR3 length is 18 residues. Per germline, CDR1 DFQATT and CDR2 SNEGSKA (reference sequence). The DNA for the CDR3 is TGCAGTGCTAGAGTCTTAGCCGGGACTAGCGGGAGGTCAGAGACCCAGTACTTC. Its protein is CSARVLAGTSGRSETQYF.

Ten or more counts support this clonotype. This chain uses TRBV5-6 with TRBJ2-2, with unresolved D. The CDR3 loop spans 14 amino acids. Germline V CDR1 and CDR2: SGHDT, YYEEEE. V dropped 2 bases and J dropped 5 bases, with 10 bases sitting between them. As DNA, the CDR3 is TGTGCCAGCAGCTTCCGGAGAACGACCGGGGAGCTGTTTTTT. Protein sequence: CASSFRRTTGELFF.

In this sample, this clonotype turned up a few times. This rearrangement joins TRBV25-1 to TRBJ1-4, with a possible D match to TRBD1 (6 bases). Germline loops: CDR1 MGHDK, CDR2 SYGVNS. The CDR3 consists of 14 residues. The V end was cut by 5 bases, the J end by 13 bases, with 20 bases between. The CDR3 DNA reads as TGTGCCAGCAGTTCGACAGGCAGGGCCCGCGGACTGTTTTTT. This codes for CASSSTGRARGLFF.

The chain recombines TRBV29-1 with TRBJ1-2; D is possibly TRBD1 (5 bases). Germline values: CDR1 SQVTM, CDR2 ANQGSEA. The CDR3 spans 15 residues. V dropped 2 bases and J dropped 1 base, with 14 bases sitting between them. The CDR3 loop reads CSVEIGDDSNYGYTF. The DNA of the CDR3 is TGCAGCGTTGAAATCGGAGATGACAGTAACTATGGCTACACCTTC.

In this sample, this clonotype turned up many times. V gene TRBV7-9 combines with J gene TRBJ1-2; D is unresolved. Trimming cost V 2 bases and J 1 base, with 11 bases left between them. This CDR3 spans 15 amino acids. Per the germline V gene, CDR1 is SEHNR and CDR2 is FQNEAQ (reference sequence). The CDR3 coding sequence is TGTGCCAGCAGCTTATCCAGCCAAGTTAACTATGGCTACACCTTC. Its protein product is CASSLSSQVNYGYTF.

This clonotype was seen at least ten times. The chain employs TRBV12-3 or TRBV12-4 and TRBJ2-5, with 8 bases fitting TRBD1. The CDR3 spans 14 residues. The trim removed 7 bases at V and 4 bases at J, leaving 8 bases unmatched. The CDR3 DNA follows: TGTGCCAGCACATGGACAGGGAGAGGAGAGACCCAGTACTTC. Translation gives CASTWTGRGETQYF.